These 9 T cell receptor beta chains were all obtained from the same sample, sequenced in a study of T cells in Graves' hyperthyroidism and ophthalmopathy. TCR beta CDR3 regions were amplified from RNA transcripts. HTBI primers were employed in a first-round RT-PCR of the TCR CDR3. MiXCR, run by TCRdb on the multiplex PCR reads, gives a single entry per CDR3 protein. The table has roughly 700,000 distinct CDR3 sequences, around 15% seen once. The sample comprised blood. The receptors were gathered from a young woman with Graves' hyperthyroidism.

This clonotype was seen more than once but under ten times. This rearrangement joins TRBV28 to TRBJ1-2; TRBD1 agrees at 8 bases. From germline, CDR1 is MDHEN and CDR2 SYDVKM. The CDR3 has 15 residues. The V gene end was trimmed by 6 bases and the J gene end by 2 bases; junction bases not matched to a gene: 8. The DNA for the CDR3 is TGTGCCAGCAGGGCCGGGACAGGCAAAAACTATGGCTACACCTTC. Its translation: CASRAGTGKNYGYTF.

At least ten counts were recorded for this clonotype. The J gene is TRBJ2-7, the V gene TRBV9, with D possibly matching TRBD2 (6 bases). CDR1 SGDLS and CDR2 YYNGEE come from the germline V gene. V was trimmed by 0 bases and J by 6 bases, leaving 16 bases between them. This CDR3 is 15 amino acids long. CDR3 protein: CASSVGASEVSEQYF. CDR3 nucleotides: TGTGCCAGCAGCGTAGGAGCTAGCGAGGTCAGCGAGCAGTACTTC.

This clonotype was picked up many times. The genes are TRBV28 and TRBJ2-1; 9 positions agree with TRBD2. The CDR3 consists of 16 residues. Germline-derived CDR1 and CDR2 are MDHEN and SYDVKM. J lost 6 bases, V lost 3 bases, and 9 bases had no gene match. CDR3 residues: CASSFSGAGGGNEQFF. The DNA for the CDR3 is TGTGCCAGCAGTTTCTCGGGAGCGGGAGGAGGCAATGAGCAGTTCTTC.

A note on this clonotype: A clone one base away is much larger, so this may be a read error. J is TRBJ1-6 and V is TRBV2; D is unclear. The germline V gene has CDR1 SNHLY and CDR2 FYNNEI. The CDR3 consists of 13 residues. The CDR3 spells CASSEALWSPPHF. The CDR3 DNA reads TGTGCCAGCAGTGAAGCGCTTTGGTCACCCCCCCACTTT. Variable domain in full (rest from reference TRBV2 and TRBJ1-6): EPEVTQTPSHQVTQMGQEVILRCVPISNHLYFYWYRQILGQKVEFLVSFYNNEISEKSEIFDDQFSVERPDGSNFTLKIRSTKLEDSAMYFCASSEALWSPPHFGNGTRLTVT.

This clonotype has at least ten counts. V usage is TRBV7-9 and J usage is TRBJ2-7; TRBD1 or TRBD2 may be the D gene (5 bases each). V was shortened by 0 bases and J by 5 bases, with 11 bases between the two germline ends. This CDR3 contains 14 residues. Per germline, CDR1 SEHNR and CDR2 FQNEAQ (reference sequence). CDR3 amino acids: CASSLATGAHEQYF. In nucleotides, the CDR3 is TGTGCCAGCAGCTTAGCGACCGGGGCCCACGAGCAGTACTTC.

Turning to this clonotype: The limits of the CDR3 on the DNA are not certain, so only TCRdb's listed CDR3 is given. The chain uses TRBV6-2 or TRBV6-3 and TRBJ2-1. The CDR3 is 13 amino acids in total, end residues counted. CDR1 and CDR2 (germline): MNHEY, SVGEGT. CDR3 amino acids: CASSSSSRYEQFF.

This rearrangement joins TRBV10-2 to TRBJ2-3, with D possibly matching TRBD2 (6 bases). The CDR3 consists of 17 residues. Per the germline V gene, CDR1 is WSHSY and CDR2 is SAAADI. Trimming took 5 bases from V and 3 from J, leaving 21 bases between them. The CDR3 region has the DNA TGCGCCAGCAGTCAAACGACGGGTTCTAGCGTTACAGATACGCAGTATTTT. Protein product: CASSQTTGSSVTDTQYF.

The table lists this clonotype with many counts. V is TRBV12-5 and J is TRBJ2-3, with unresolved D. With 0 bases removed from V and 7 bases from J, the gap between germline ends came to 8 bases. The CDR3 sequence is 13 residues long. Per germline, CDR1 LGHNT and CDR2 FRNRAP. CDR3 in amino acids: CASGLVLTYTQYF. The DNA of the CDR3 is TGTGCTAGTGGTTTGGTACTGACTTATACGCAGTATTTT.

This clonotype occurred a few times. The J gene is TRBJ2-5, the V gene TRBV7-6; D gene ambiguous. CDR1 SGHVS and CDR2 FNYEAQ come from the germline V gene. V was pared by 1 base and J by 4 bases, with 10 bases between. The CDR3 totals 14 residues. The DNA for the CDR3 is TGTGCCAGCAGCTTAGAACAGCTTGCAGAGACCCAGTACTTC. Its protein product is CASSLEQLAETQYF.